This TCR beta chain appears in the sequencing data of a study of vaccination effects on CD4 cells after COVID-19. Germline-derived CDR1 and CDR2 are LNHDA and SQIVND (reference sequence). V lost 3 bases and J lost 4, with 17 bases in between. CDR3 length: 16 residues. This clone was counted once. Antigen specificity is unknown. Profiled with immunoSEQ multiplex PCR; TCRdb holds only in-frame clones, not every one. The table shows 30,000 to 35,000 clones, with about two thirds occurring only once. Expansion of antigen-specific CD4+ T cells with viral peptide pools was carried out by the ViraFEST assay before sequencing. Culture lasted over 9 days before CD4+ T cell isolation. The individual was infected with SARS-CoV-2 between March and December 2020, as confirmed by PCR. In culture with roughly 10 IU/ml IL-2 and around 10 ug/ml peptides, PBMC were grown at around 1.8 million per well. Replacing half the medium with IL-2 medium was done on days 3 and 7.

J is TRBJ2-3 and V is TRBV19; the D gene is possibly TRBD2 (6 bases). The specimen was CD4+ T cells from PBMCs cultured with a peptide pool, collected before COVID-19 vaccination. This sequence was found in a human donor who had a prior SARS-CoV-2 infection. The CDR3 nucleotides are TGTGCCAGTAGTATGGAGGGAGAAGGTGGGGCAGATACGCAGTATTTT. Residues: CASSMEGEGGADTQYF.